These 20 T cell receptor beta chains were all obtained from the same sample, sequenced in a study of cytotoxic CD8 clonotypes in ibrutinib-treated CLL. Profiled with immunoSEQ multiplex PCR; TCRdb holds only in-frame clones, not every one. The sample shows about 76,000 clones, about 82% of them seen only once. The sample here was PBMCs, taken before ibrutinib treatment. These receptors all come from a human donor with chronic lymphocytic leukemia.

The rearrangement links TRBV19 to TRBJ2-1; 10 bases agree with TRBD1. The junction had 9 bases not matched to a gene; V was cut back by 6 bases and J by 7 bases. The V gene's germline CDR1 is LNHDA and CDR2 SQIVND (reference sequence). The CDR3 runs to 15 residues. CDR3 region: CASRDGQGGNNEQFF. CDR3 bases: TGTGCCAGTAGAGACGGACAGGGGGGGAATAATGAGCAGTTCTTC.

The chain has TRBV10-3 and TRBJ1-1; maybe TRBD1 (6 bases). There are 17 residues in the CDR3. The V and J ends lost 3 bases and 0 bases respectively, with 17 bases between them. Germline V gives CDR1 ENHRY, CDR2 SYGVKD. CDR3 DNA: TGTGCCATCAGTGAAAGGGCCCAAGGACAGATGAACACTGAAGCTTTCTTT. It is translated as CAISERAQGQMNTEAFF.

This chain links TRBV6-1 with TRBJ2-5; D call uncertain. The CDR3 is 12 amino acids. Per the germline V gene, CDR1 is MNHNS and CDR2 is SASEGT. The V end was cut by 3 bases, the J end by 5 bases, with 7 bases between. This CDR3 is CASSDLPETQYF. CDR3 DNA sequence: TGTGCCAGCAGTGATTTACCGGAGACCCAGTACTTC.

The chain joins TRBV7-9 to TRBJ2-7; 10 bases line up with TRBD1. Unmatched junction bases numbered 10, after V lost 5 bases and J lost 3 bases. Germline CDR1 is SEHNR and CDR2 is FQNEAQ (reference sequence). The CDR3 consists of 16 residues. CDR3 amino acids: CASSVRQGASDYEQYF. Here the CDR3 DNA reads TGTGCCAGCAGCGTCCGACAGGGGGCTTCAGACTACGAGCAGTACTTC.

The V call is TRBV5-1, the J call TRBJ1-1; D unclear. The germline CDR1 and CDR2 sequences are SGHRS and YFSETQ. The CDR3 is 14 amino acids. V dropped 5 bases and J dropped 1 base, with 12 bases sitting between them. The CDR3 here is CASSMDWSNTEAFF. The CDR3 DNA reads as TGCGCCAGCAGTATGGACTGGTCGAACACTGAAGCTTTCTTT.

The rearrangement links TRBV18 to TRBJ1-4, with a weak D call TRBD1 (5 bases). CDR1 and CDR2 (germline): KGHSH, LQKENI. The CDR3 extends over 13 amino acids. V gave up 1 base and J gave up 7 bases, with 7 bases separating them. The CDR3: CASSPQGSEKLFF. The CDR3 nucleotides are TGTGCCAGCTCACCACAGGGGTCTGAAAAACTGTTTTTT.

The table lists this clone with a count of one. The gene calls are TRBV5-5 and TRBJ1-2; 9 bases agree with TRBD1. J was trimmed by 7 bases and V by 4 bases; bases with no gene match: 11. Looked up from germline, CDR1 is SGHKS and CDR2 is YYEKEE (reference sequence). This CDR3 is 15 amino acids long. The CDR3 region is CASSPTGGRFLGYTF. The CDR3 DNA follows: TGTGCCAGCAGCCCGACAGGGGGGAGGTTTCTTGGCTACACCTTC.

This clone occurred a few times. The CDR3 DNA sequence: TGTGCCAGCAGCGTGCGGGAGTCCACCGGGGAGCTGTTTTTT. Its protein product is CASSVRESTGELFF. The chain carries TRBV7-9 and TRBJ2-2, with TRBD2 matching over 7 bases. V lost 5 bases to trimming and J lost 4 bases; unmatched junction nucleotides: 4. Germline CDR1 and CDR2: SEHNR and FQNEAQ (reference sequence). This CDR3 spans 14 amino acids. The variable domain in full, completed from reference TRBV7-9 and TRBJ2-2, reads DTGVSQNPRHKITKRGQNVTFRCDPISEHNRLYWYRQTLGQGPEFLTYFQNEAQLEKSRLLSDRFSAERPKGSFSTLEIQRTEQGDSAMYLCASSVRESTGELFFGEGSRLTVL.

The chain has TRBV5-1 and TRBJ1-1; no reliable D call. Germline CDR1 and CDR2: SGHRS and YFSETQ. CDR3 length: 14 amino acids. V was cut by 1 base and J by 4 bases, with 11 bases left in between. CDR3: CASSLKTWGTEAFF. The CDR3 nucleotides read TGCGCCAGCAGCTTGAAGACATGGGGCACTGAAGCTTTCTTT.

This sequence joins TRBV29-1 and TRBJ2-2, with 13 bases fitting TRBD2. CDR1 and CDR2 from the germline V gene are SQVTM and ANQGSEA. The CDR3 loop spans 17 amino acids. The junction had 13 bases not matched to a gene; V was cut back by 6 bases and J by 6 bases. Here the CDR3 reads CSVRLAGGLRGPGELFF. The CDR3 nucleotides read TGCAGCGTGAGACTAGCGGGAGGTCTAAGGGGACCCGGGGAGCTGTTTTTT.

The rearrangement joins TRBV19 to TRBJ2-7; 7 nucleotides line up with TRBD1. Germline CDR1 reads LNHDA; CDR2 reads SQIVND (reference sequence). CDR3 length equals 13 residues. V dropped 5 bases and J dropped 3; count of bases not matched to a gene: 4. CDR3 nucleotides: TGTGCCAGTAGTCCCGGGACAGTCTACGAGCAGTACTTC. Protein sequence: CASSPGTVYEQYF.

The CDR3 protein is CASGTGELFF. In DNA form, the CDR3 reads TGTGCCAGCGGAACCGGGGAGCTGTTTTTT. The rearrangement uses TRBV27 and TRBJ2-2, with D uncertain. V gave up 8 bases and J gave up 5 bases, with 3 bases separating them. In germline, CDR1 is MNHEY, CDR2 SMNVEV (reference sequence). CDR3 size: 10 residues.

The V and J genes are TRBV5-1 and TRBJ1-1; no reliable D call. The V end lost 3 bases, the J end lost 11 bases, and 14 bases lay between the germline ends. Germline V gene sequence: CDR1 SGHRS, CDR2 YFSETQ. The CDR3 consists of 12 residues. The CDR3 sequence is CASSSEPTAAFF. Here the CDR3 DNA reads TGCGCCAGCAGCTCAGAGCCGACTGCGGCTTTCTTT.

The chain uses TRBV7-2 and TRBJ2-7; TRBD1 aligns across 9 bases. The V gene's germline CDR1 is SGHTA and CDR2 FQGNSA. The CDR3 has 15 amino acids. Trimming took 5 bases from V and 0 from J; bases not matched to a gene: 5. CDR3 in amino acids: CASSDRDRASYEQYF. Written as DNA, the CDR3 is TGTGCCAGCAGCGACCGGGACAGGGCCTCCTACGAGCAGTACTTC. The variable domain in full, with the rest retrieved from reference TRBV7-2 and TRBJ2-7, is GAGVSQSPSNKVTEKGKDVELRCDPISGHTALYWYRQSLGQGLEFLIYFQGNSAPDKSGLPSDRFSAERTGGSVSTLTIQRTQQEDSAVYLCASSDRDRASYEQYFGPGTRLTVT.

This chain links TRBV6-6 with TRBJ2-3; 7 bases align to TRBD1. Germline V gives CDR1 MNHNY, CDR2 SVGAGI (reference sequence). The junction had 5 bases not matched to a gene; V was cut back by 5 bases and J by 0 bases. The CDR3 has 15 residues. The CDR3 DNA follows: TGTGCCAGCAGTCGAGGGGACAGAAGCACAGATACGCAGTATTTT. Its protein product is CASSRGDRSTDTQYF.

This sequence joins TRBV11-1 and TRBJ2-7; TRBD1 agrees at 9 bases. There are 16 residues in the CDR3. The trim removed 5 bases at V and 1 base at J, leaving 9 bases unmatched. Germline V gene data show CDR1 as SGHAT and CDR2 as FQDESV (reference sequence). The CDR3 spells CASSPTPGQGSYEQYF. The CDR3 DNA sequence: TGTGCCAGCAGCCCAACCCCGGGACAGGGATCCTACGAGCAGTACTTC.

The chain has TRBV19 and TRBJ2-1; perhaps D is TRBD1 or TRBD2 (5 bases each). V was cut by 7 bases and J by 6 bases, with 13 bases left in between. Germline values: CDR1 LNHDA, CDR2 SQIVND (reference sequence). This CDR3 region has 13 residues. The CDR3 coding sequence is TGTGCCAGTACGGGACGGGCCGGCAATGAGCAGTTCTTC. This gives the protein CASTGRAGNEQFF.

CDR3 DNA: TGTGCCAGCAGGGGCGCTGAGCAGTTCTTC. This codes for CASRGAEQFF. The rearrangement uses TRBV2 and TRBJ2-1; no clear D. Between the trimmed V and J ends, which lost 6 bases and 9 bases, there was a span of 6 bases. Germline values: CDR1 SNHLY, CDR2 FYNNEI. The CDR3 is made up of 10 amino acids.

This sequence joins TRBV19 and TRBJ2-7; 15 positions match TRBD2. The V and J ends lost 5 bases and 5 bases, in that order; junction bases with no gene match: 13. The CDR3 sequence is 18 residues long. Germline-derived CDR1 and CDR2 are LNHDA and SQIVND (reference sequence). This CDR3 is CASSLRTSGRAVQHEQYF. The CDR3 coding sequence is TGTGCCAGTAGTTTACGGACTAGCGGGAGGGCCGTGCAGCACGAGCAGTACTTC.

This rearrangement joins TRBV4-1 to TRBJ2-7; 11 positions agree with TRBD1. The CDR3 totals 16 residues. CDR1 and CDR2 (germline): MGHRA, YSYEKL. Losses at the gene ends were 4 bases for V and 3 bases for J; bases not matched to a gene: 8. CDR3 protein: CASSPRPGTGGYEQYF. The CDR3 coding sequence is TGCGCCAGCAGCCCAAGACCCGGGACAGGGGGCTACGAGCAGTACTTC.